Listed here are 11 T cell receptor beta chains from one sample, sequenced in a study of T cells in Graves' hyperthyroidism and ophthalmopathy. Amplified TCR beta CDR3 regions came from RNA transcripts. Primed by the HTBI set, a first-round RT-PCR was run on the TCR CDR3. TCRdb reprocessed the multiplex PCR reads with MiXCR, giving one entry per CDR3 protein. The top ten clones hold roughly 45% of a sample with 500,000 to 600,000 distinct CDR3 sequences, 46% of them seen once. Sequencing was done on a sample of peripheral blood or thyroid tissue (not recorded which). All receptors derive from an adult woman with Graves' disease, either hyperthyroidism or ophthalmopathy (not recorded which).

The gene calls are TRBV7-9 and TRBJ2-2, with 9 bases lining up with TRBD1. The V segment lost 5 bases and the J segment 2 bases; nucleotides outside the gene matches: 6. Germline assignment: CDR1 SEHNR and CDR2 FQNEAQ (reference sequence). The CDR3 is 16 residues long. Here the CDR3 reads CASSHRDRANTGELFF. CDR3 nucleotide sequence: TGTGCCAGCAGCCACCGGGACAGGGCAAACACCGGGGAGCTGTTTTTT.

The table lists this clonotype with many counts. The rearrangement joins TRBV9 to TRBJ1-2; no firm D call. The ends were cut back, 0 bases at V and 3 bases at J, with 9 bases in the middle. CDR3 length: 14 residues. Germline-derived CDR1 and CDR2 are SGDLS and YYNGEE. CDR3: CASSVAPEDYGYTF. CDR3 nucleotides: TGTGCCAGCAGCGTAGCACCGGAGGACTATGGCTACACCTTC.

The chain uses TRBV12-3 or TRBV12-4 and TRBJ2-2, with unresolved D. The germline V and J ends were trimmed by 6 bases and 4 bases, with 12 bases remaining between them. This CDR3 is built from 14 residues. CDR3 in DNA: TGTGCCAGCAGCGTCGGGCTTTCCACCGGGGAGCTGTTTTTT. Translation: CASSVGLSTGELFF.

CDR3 sequence (DNA): TGCAGCGTTGAGCGGGCAGGGGCAATCTATGGCTACACCTTC. Residues: CSVERAGAIYGYTF. The genes are TRBV29-1 and TRBJ1-2, with D possibly being TRBD1 (6 bases). Germline V gene data show CDR1 as SQVTM and CDR2 as ANQGSEA. The V end was cut by 3 bases, the J end by 4 bases, with 15 bases between. The CDR3 totals 14 residues. Together with reference TRBV29-1 and TRBJ1-2, the CDR3 gives the full variable domain: SAVISQKPSRDICQRGTSLTIQCQVDSQVTMMFWYRQQPGQSLTLIATANQGSEATYESGFVIDKFPISRPNLTFSTLTVSNMSPEDSSIYLCSVERAGAIYGYTFGSGTRLTVV.

This clonotype was counted at least ten times. This chain links TRBV10-3 with TRBJ1-1, with 7 nucleotides matching TRBD1. The germline V gene has CDR1 ENHRY and CDR2 SYGVKD. This CDR3 has 15 residues. Trimming at V came to 3 bases and at J to 4 bases, leaving 8 bases not matched to a gene. This chain's CDR3 is CAISDRDRPSTEAFF. Here the CDR3 DNA reads TGTGCCATCAGTGACCGGGACAGACCTAGCACTGAAGCTTTCTTT.

This clonotype was found a few times. Since the CDR3 does not end with the conserved phenylalanine or tryptophan, this likely comes from a read error. No DNA is shown, since the ends of the CDR3 on it are uncertain; the CDR3 is the one TCRdb lists. V usage is TRBV20-1 and J usage is TRBJ2-6. Per the germline V gene, CDR1 is DFQATT and CDR2 is SNEGSKA (reference sequence). A total of 8 residues make up the CDR3, ends included. The CDR3 sequence: CSAQMGTS.

This clonotype was seen a handful of times. The chain employs TRBV7-8 and TRBJ2-5; no definite D call. CDR3 length: 12 amino acids. Germline CDR1 and CDR2: SGHVS and FQNEAQ. Deletions cut 4 bases from V and 4 bases from J, with 7 bases between. The CDR3 loop is CASSWVRETQYF. The CDR3 region has the DNA TGTGCCAGCAGCTGGGTACGAGAGACCCAGTACTTC.

For this clonotype: At one end, the junction sequence differs from germline, possibly due to a read error. The V call is TRBV10-2, the J call TRBJ2-1; TRBD2 matches 9 bases. CDR1 is WSHSY and CDR2 is SAAADI in the germline V gene. The CDR3 contains 15 residues. CDR3 coding DNA: TGCGCCAGCAACATAGCGGGAGAAAATTACAATGAGCAGTTCTTT. Encoded protein: CASNIAGENYNEQFF.

CDR3 DNA: TGCAGCGTTGTCACAGGTGTAGCCATAGTTTACGCCTCCGGGCAGCCCCAGCATTTT. As protein: CSVVTGVAIVYASGQPQHF. The rearrangement links TRBV29-1 to TRBJ1-5, with D perhaps TRBD1 (5 bases). Germline V gives CDR1 SQVTM, CDR2 ANQGSEA. The CDR3 sequence is 19 residues long. V lost 4 bases and J 7 bases, leaving 32 bases between the germline ends. The full variable domain, in which reference TRBV29-1 and TRBJ1-5 provide the parts outside the CDR3, is SAVISQKPSRDICQRGTSLTIQCQVDSQVTMMFWYRQQPGQSLTLIATANQGSEATYESGFVIDKFPISRPNLTFSTLTVSNMSPEDSSIYLCSVVTGVAIVYASGQPQHFGDGTRLSIL.

The chain carries TRBV7-2 and TRBJ1-6; 7 positions agree with TRBD1. Germline trimming cut 5 bases from V and 0 bases from J; bases unmatched to any gene: 4. Germline V CDR1 and CDR2: SGHTA, FQGNSA. CDR3 length: 16 residues. This chain's CDR3 is CASSPQGSSYNSPLHF. In DNA form, the CDR3 reads TGTGCCAGCAGCCCACAGGGGAGCTCCTATAATTCACCCCTCCACTTT.

The rearrangement links TRBV10-3 to TRBJ1-2, with 8 nucleotides matching TRBD1. Germline CDR1 ENHRY, CDR2 SYGVKD. Trimming at V came to 3 bases and at J to 2 bases, leaving 2 bases not matched to a gene. The CDR3 length is 14 residues. The CDR3 nucleotides are TGTGCCATCAGTGAAAGGACAGGGAACTATGGCTACACCTTC. It specifies CAISERTGNYGYTF.